This is a list of T cell receptor beta chains from one sample in a study of T cell changes during pregnancy in multiple sclerosis. Using immunoSEQ multiplex PCR, the repertoire was profiled, and TCRdb retains in-frame clones only, with some absent. The sample consists of 65,000 to 85,000 clones, around 90% of them appearing once. The starting material was peripheral blood, obtained in the third trimester of pregnancy. The receptors were gathered from a female donor with multiple sclerosis, enrolled in a pregnancy study. Both conserved end residues are part of each CDR3. The D gene is left open where the match is weak. Size values are once, few and many counts, or a class for expanded clones, and some rows have none.

j_call clone_size v_call cdr3_length d_call cdr3_aa cdr3_nt
TRBJ1-2 - TRBV5-6 16 TRBD1 CASSLGTGDFNYGYTF TGTGCCAGCAGCCTGGGGACAGGGGATTTTAACTATGGCTACACCTTC
TRBJ2-7 - TRBV10-1 14 - CASSPGAQLVKQYF TGCGCCAGCAGTCCAGGGGCCCAGCTGGTGAAGCAGTACTTC
TRBJ1-3 - TRBV19 13 - CASIGRSGNTIYF TGTGCCAGCATTGGGCGCTCTGGAAACACCATATATTTT
TRBJ1-6 - TRBV7-2 14 TRBD1 CASSPRGQDSPLHF TGTGCCAGCAGCCCCAGGGGACAGGACTCACCCCTCCACTTT
TRBJ2-3 - TRBV2 16 TRBD2 CASRVGLAGSRDTQYF TGTGCCAGCAGGGTAGGACTAGCGGGGTCGAGAGATACGCAGTATTTT
TRBJ1-6 - TRBV30 14 - CAWGPKGWNSPLHF TGTGCCTGGGGCCCCAAGGGGTGGAATTCACCCCTCCACTTT
TRBJ2-1 - TRBV4-3 16 TRBD2 CASSPTGGGTYNEQFF TGCGCCAGCAGCCCCACGGGGGGGGGAACCTACAATGAGCAGTTCTTC
TRBJ1-2 - TRBV19 15 - CASSIGAGLNYGYTF TGTGCCAGTAGTATAGGGGCAGGGCTTAACTATGGCTACACCTTC
TRBJ1-2 - TRBV28 14 - CASSLPEGRGSYTF TGTGCCAGCAGTTTACCGGAGGGGCGAGGGAGCTACACCTTC
TRBJ1-5 once TRBV7-2 16 - CASSRAVGGGNQPQHF TGTGCCAGCAGCCGCGCGGTCGGGGGAGGCAATCAGCCCCAGCATTTT
TRBJ2-2 - TRBV7-2 15 - CASCRSLGLDGELFF TGTGCCAGCTGCCGGTCGTTGGGTCTAGACGGGGAGCTGTTTTTT
TRBJ1-4 - TRBV15 16 TRBD1 CATSGLRGQGNEKLFF TGTGCCACCAGCGGGCTGCGCGGACAGGGAAATGAAAAACTGTTTTTT
TRBJ2-7 - TRBV7-2 13 TRBD1 CASSLRQGYEQYF TGTGCCAGCAGCTTAAGACAGGGCTACGAGCAGTACTTC
TRBJ2-7 - TRBV7-2 14 - CASSLVVGGYEQYF TGTGCCAGCAGCTTAGTAGTCGGGGGCTACGAGCAGTACTTC
TRBJ2-7 - TRBV6-6 13 - CASSYGDSPEQYF TGTGCCAGCAGTTACGGAGACAGCCCCGAGCAGTACTTC
TRBJ2-7 - TRBV6-4 15 TRBD2 CASSPRLAGLNEQYF TGTGCCAGCAGCCCGCGACTAGCGGGGCTTAACGAGCAGTACTTC
TRBJ2-5 - TRBV28 13 TRBD1 CASGTGGWETQYF TGTGCCAGCGGGACAGGGGGCTGGGAGACCCAGTACTTC
TRBJ2-3 - TRBV10-2 14 - CASSVRTNTDTQYF TGCGCCAGCAGTGTTCGGACAAACACAGATACGCAGTATTTT
TRBJ1-2 - TRBV2 15 - CASTQSAAELYGYTF TGTGCCAGCACCCAAAGCGCGGCAGAGCTCTATGGCTACACCTTC
TRBJ1-2 - TRBV28 14 - CASILGVGDYGYTF TGTGCCAGCATTCTCGGGGTTGGAGACTATGGCTACACCTTC
TRBJ2-7 - TRBV7-2 12 - CASSLGGREQYF TGTGCCAGCAGCTTAGGGGGGCGAGAGCAGTACTTC
TRBJ2-1 - TRBV5-1 15 TRBD2 CASSRDSSGGDEQFF TGCGCCAGCAGCCGGGACTCTAGCGGGGGGGATGAGCAGTTCTTC
TRBJ2-5 - TRBV5-1 16 TRBD2 CASSQLAGGFQETQYF TGCGCCAGCAGTCAACTAGCGGGGGGCTTCCAAGAGACCCAGTACTTC
TRBJ2-2 - TRBV6-1 14 - CASSRGWNTGELFF TGTGCCAGCAGTCGCGGATGGAACACCGGGGAGCTGTTTTTT
TRBJ1-6 - TRBV6-5 12 - CASSNQISPLHF TGTGCCAGCAGCAATCAGATTTCACCCCTCCACTTT
TRBJ2-7 - TRBV4-3 17 - CASSQERIGSAAYEQYF TGCGCCAGCAGCCAAGAAAGAATCGGGTCAGCTGCCTACGAGCAGTACTTC
TRBJ1-2 - TRBV20-1 11 - CSASADYGYTF TGCAGTGCTAGCGCGGATTATGGCTACACCTTC
TRBJ2-7 - TRBV28 15 - CASSFLRGGSYEQYF TGTGCCAGCAGTTTCCTTAGGGGGGGCTCCTACGAGCAGTACTTC
TRBJ1-1 few TRBV30 13 - CAWRPVVETEAFF TGTGCCTGGAGGCCGGTGGTGGAGACTGAAGCTTTCTTT
TRBJ1-1 - TRBV7-6 14 - CASSRGELGTEAFF TGTGCCAGCAGCCGCGGGGAGTTGGGCACTGAAGCTTTCTTT
TRBJ2-7 - TRBV2 13 TRBD1 CASVRTGTSEQYF TGTGCCAGCGTCCGGACAGGGACTTCCGAGCAGTACTTC
TRBJ1-2 - TRBV9 14 - CASSVGPTNYGYTF TGTGCCAGCAGCGTAGGGCCAACCAACTATGGCTACACCTTC
TRBJ2-1 - TRBV9 17 TRBD2 CASSGPLLAGGWDEQFF TGTGCCAGCAGCGGACCCCTGCTAGCGGGGGGTTGGGATGAGCAGTTCTTC
TRBJ1-4 - TRBV30 14 - CAWSLGPRGEKLFF TGTGCCTGGAGTCTCGGACCAAGGGGTGAAAAACTGTTTTTT
TRBJ2-1 - TRBV7-3 14 TRBD1 CASSSITGANEQFF TGTGCCAGCAGTTCCATTACAGGGGCGAATGAGCAGTTCTTC
TRBJ2-3 - TRBV5-1 16 TRBD2 CASSSLAGGVTDTQYF TGCGCCAGCAGCTCTCTAGCGGGGGGCGTCACAGATACGCAGTATTTT
TRBJ2-7 - TRBV13 18 - CASSLLQGPDTYDYEQYF TGTGCCAGCAGCCTCTTACAGGGCCCAGACACTTACGACTACGAGCAGTACTTC
TRBJ1-2 once TRBV19 13 - CASSLEAGYGYTF TGTGCCAGTAGTCTGGAGGCGGGCTATGGCTACACCTTC
TRBJ2-3 - TRBV5-6 16 - CASSLGGGQFTDTQYF TGTGCCAGCAGCTTGGGAGGAGGACAGTTCACAGATACGCAGTATTTT
TRBJ2-3 - TRBV5-1 14 - CASSLRGEGDTQYF TGCGCCAGCAGCCTCCGGGGAGAGGGAGATACGCAGTATTTT
TRBJ1-1 - TRBV29-1 11 - CSVRGNTEAFF TGCAGCGTCCGGGGGAACACTGAAGCTTTCTTT
TRBJ1-5 - TRBV6-6 14 TRBD1 CASSGQGMDQPQHF TGTGCCAGCAGTGGACAGGGTATGGATCAGCCCCAGCATTTT
TRBJ2-5 - TRBV7-2 19 TRBD2 CASSWAPGLAGALGETQYF TGTGCCAGCAGCTGGGCCCCAGGACTAGCGGGGGCCTTAGGAGAGACCCAGTACTTC
TRBJ2-7 - TRBV30 14 TRBD1 CAWSRDRGTHEQYF TGTGCCTGGAGTCGGGACAGGGGCACCCACGAGCAGTACTTC
TRBJ2-5 - TRBV7-9 13 - CASSPLDQETQYF TGTGCCAGCAGCCCACTCGACCAAGAGACCCAGTACTTC
TRBJ2-3 - TRBV5-1 15 TRBD1 CASSSGQAYTDTQYF TGCGCCAGCAGCTCCGGACAGGCTTACACAGATACGCAGTATTTT
TRBJ1-5 - TRBV2 13 - CASGRDGDQPQHF TGTGCCAGCGGGAGGGACGGAGATCAGCCCCAGCATTTT
TRBJ1-6 many TRBV6-5 15 - CASSLDGKANSPLHF TGTGCCAGCAGTCTAGACGGGAAAGCCAATTCACCCCTCCACTTT